This is a list of T cell receptor beta chains from one sample in a study of regulatory T cells in long-lasting Graves disease. One entry per CDR3 protein, called by TCRdb with MiXCR from the multiplex PCR reads. Counted here are some 240,000 distinct CDR3 sequences, approximately 18% occurring once; the ten biggest clones make up 12%. The same sample was also used in a study of T cells in Graves' hyperthyroidism and ophthalmopathy.

The source material was peripheral blood mononuclear cells (PBMCs), sampled at new diagnosis, from a patient treated with antithyroid drugs. The receptors shown here come from a young woman with Graves disease. The conserved cysteine and the conserved F or W are not part of the CDR3 here.

V gene	J gene	CDR3 protein
TRBV28	TRBJ2-2	ASTHTGELF
TRBV18	TRBJ1-1	ASSGDRYTEAF
TRBV5-1	TRBJ1-2	ASSLGQGAQFRDGYT
TRBV30	TRBJ2-7	AWRGQGTYEQY
TRBV28	TRBJ2-5	ASSFSRVNKETQY
TRBV29-1	TRBJ2-1	SVDMSEQF
TRBV19	TRBJ2-1	ASSRTSGRANNEQF
TRBV20-1	TRBJ1-5	SARNPNSNQPQH
TRBV30	TRBJ1-1	AQSGGAGTEAF
TRBV19	TRBJ2-1	ASRSGGTVYNEQF
TRBV7-8	TRBJ2-1	ASSLLWGRNEQF
TRBV28	TRBJ1-2	ASSPPANYGYT
TRBV27	TRBJ2-1	ASSLPGSDKGNEQF
TRBV20-1	TRBJ2-7	SARGVAGGRGEQY
TRBV13	TRBJ2-1	ASSLGQGYEQF
TRBV7-9	TRBJ1-5	ASSLTDQPQH
TRBV15	TRBJ2-1	ATSKRGSGNEQF
TRBV20-1	TRBJ2-7	SARAGHSYEQY
TRBV6-5	TRBJ1-3	ASSYAEGGGNTIY
TRBV29-1	TRBJ2-7	SVSGVHEQY
TRBV28	TRBJ1-5	ASTPTGAVYQPQH
TRBV2	TRBJ2-1	ASGGLAGGNEQF
TRBV9	TRBJ1-6	ASSGTGNSPLH
TRBV20-1	TRBJ2-4	SARDSSGGDAKNIQY
TRBV7-9	TRBJ2-1	ASSLGASGRASYNEQF
TRBV3-1	TRBJ2-5	ASSQGTGWGETQY
TRBV6-1	TRBJ1-4	ASSESADGAGEKLF